In this sample, the clone carrying this T cell receptor beta chain turned up a few times. What it binds is not known. A multiplex PCR was run with 60 Vbeta primers and 13 Jbeta primers. Profiling relied on immunoSEQ multiplex PCR, and the TCRdb table lists in-frame clones only, not all of them. The table records about 140,000 clones, approximately 87% of them present only once. This sample is drawn from a study of cytomegalovirus exposure and HLA in healthy donors. Study conclusions and caveats: As a later analysis revealed, the rate of TCR association differed by HLA locus, with DRB1 most and HLA-C fewest. Immune exposure data for these donors was limited to CMV serostatus. When analyzed later, a missense DCLRE1C variant was found to be linked to TCR beta V- and J-gene trimming. The study designated 150 or so TCR beta chains cytomegalovirus-associated.

The CDR3 loop spans 14 amino acids. Looked up from germline, CDR1 is SGDLS and CDR2 is YYNGEE. The ends were cut back, 0 bases at V and 9 bases at J, with 12 bases in the middle. The sequenced sample consisted of PBMCs. The clonotype originates from a man aged 35 to 55 in good health and CMV-seronegative. J is TRBJ2-2 and V is TRBV9; a possible D gene is TRBD1 (6 bases). The CDR3, as DNA: TGTGCCAGCAGCGTAGAGCCAGGGGCCCGGGAGCTGTTTTTT. Its translation: CASSVEPGARELFF.